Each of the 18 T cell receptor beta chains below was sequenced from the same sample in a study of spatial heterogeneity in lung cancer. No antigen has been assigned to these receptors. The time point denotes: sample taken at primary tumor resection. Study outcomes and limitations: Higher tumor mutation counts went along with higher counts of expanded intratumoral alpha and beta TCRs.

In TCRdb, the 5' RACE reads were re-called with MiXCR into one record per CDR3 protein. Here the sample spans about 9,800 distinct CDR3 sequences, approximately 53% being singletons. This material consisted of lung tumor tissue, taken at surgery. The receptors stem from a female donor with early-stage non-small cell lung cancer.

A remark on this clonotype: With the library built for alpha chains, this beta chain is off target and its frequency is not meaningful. The CDR3 sequence is CASSAQGRAQPQHF. The CDR3 coding sequence is TGTGCCAGCAGCGCTCAGGGGCGGGCTCAGCCCCAGCATTTT. The V call is TRBV2, the J call TRBJ1-5; D perhaps matches TRBD1 (6 bases). This CDR3 comprises 14 residues. Trimming pared 6 bases from V and 6 bases from J, leaving 15 bases between. Germline values: CDR1 SNHLY, CDR2 FYNNEI.

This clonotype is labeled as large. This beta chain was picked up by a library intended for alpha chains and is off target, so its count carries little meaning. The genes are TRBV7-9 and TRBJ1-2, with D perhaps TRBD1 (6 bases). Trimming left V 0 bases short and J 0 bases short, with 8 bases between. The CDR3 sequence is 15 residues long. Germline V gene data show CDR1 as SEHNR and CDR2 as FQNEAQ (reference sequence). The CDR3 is CASSLAGGTNYGYTF. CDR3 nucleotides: TGTGCCAGCAGCTTAGCGGGGGGCACTAACTATGGCTACACCTTC.

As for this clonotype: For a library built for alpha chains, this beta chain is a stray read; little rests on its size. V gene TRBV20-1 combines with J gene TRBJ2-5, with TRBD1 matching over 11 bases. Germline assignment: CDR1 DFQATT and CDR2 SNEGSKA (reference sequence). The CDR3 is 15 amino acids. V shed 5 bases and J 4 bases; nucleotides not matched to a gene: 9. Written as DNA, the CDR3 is TGCAGTGCTGGCATAGGACAGGGGGCTTCAGAGACCCAGTACTTC. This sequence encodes CSAGIGQGASETQYF.

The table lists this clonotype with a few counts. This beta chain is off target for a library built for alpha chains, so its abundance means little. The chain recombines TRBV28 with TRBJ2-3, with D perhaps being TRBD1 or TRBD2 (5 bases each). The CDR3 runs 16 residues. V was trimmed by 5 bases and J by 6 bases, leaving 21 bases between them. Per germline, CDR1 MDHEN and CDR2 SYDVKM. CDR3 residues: CASSQPGPNHRDTQYF. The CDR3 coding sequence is TGTGCCAGCAGTCAACCGGGACCCAACCATCGGGATACGCAGTATTTT.

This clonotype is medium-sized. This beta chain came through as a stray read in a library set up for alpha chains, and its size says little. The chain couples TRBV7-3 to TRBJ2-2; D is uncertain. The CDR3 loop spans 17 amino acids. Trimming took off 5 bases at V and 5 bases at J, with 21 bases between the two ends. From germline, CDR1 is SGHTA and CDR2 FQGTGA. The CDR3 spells CASSPHGSSLRTGELFF. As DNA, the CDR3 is TGTGCCAGCAGCCCCCATGGTAGTAGCCTACGAACCGGGGAGCTGTTTTTT.

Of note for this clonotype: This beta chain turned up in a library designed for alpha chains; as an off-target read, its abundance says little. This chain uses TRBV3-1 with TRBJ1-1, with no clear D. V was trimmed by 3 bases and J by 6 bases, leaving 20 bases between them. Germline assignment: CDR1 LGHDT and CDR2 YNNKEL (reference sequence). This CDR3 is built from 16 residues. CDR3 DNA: TGTGCCAGCAGCCAGGGCCCCAGGACGGGATCCGCTGAAGCTTTCTTT. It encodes CASSQGPRTGSAEAFF.

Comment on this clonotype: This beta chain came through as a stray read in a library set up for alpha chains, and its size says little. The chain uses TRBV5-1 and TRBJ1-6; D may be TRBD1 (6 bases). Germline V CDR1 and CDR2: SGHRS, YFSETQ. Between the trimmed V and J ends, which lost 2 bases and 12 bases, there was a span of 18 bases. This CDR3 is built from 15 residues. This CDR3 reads CASSFVGGSGKPLHF. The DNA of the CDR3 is TGCGCCAGCAGCTTCGTAGGGGGTTCGGGAAAACCCCTCCACTTT.

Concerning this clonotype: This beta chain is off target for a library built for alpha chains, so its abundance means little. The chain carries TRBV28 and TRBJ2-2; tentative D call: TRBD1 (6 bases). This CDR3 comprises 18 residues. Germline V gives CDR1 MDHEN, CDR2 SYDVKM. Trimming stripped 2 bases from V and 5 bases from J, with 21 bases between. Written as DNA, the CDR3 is TGTGCCAGCAGTTTAGTTCGGTGGGCAGGGGCCGGAACCGGGGAGCTGTTTTTT. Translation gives CASSLVRWAGAGTGELFF. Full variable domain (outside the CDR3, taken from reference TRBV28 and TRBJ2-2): DVKVTQSSRYLVKRTGEKVFLECVQDMDHENMFWYRQDPGLGLRLIYFSYDVKMKEKGDIPEGYSVSREKKERFSLILESASTNQTSMYLCASSLVRWAGAGTGELFFGEGSRLTVL.

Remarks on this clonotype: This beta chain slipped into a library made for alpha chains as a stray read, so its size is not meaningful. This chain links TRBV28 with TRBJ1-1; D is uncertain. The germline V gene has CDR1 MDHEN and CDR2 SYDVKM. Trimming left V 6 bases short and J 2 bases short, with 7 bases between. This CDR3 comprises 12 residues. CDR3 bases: TGTGCCAGCAGGGCCGCTAACACTGAAGCTTTCTTT. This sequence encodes CASRAANTEAFF.

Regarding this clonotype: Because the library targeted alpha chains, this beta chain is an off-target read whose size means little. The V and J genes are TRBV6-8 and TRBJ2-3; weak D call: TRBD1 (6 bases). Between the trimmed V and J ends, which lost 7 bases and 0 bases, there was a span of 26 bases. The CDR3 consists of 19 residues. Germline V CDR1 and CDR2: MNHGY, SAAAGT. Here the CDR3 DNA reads TGTGCCAGCATAACCCGCCCGTCAAGAGGGGGTTCTAGCACAGATACGCAGTATTTT. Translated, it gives CASITRPSRGGSSTDTQYF.

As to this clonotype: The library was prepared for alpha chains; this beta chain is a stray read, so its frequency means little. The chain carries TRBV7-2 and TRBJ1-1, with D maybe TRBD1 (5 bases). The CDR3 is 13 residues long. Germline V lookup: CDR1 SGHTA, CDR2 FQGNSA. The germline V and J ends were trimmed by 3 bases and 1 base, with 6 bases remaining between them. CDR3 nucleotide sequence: TGTGCCAGCAGCTTCAGGGAGAACACTGAAGCTTTCTTT. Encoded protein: CASSFRENTEAFF.

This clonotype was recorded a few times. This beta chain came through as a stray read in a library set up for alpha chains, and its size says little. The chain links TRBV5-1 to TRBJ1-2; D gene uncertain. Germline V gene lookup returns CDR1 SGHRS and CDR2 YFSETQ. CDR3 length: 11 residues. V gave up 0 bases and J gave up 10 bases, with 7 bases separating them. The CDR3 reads CASSLGEIYTF. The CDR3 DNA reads TGCGCCAGCAGCTTGGGGGAAATCTACACCTTC.

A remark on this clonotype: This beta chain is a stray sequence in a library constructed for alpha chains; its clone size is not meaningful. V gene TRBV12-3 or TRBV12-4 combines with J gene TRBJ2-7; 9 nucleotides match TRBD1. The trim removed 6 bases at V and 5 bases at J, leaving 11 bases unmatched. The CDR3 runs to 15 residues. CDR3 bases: TGTGCCAGCAGCACGGCGACAGGGGGGAATAACGAGCAGTACTTC. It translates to CASSTATGGNNEQYF.

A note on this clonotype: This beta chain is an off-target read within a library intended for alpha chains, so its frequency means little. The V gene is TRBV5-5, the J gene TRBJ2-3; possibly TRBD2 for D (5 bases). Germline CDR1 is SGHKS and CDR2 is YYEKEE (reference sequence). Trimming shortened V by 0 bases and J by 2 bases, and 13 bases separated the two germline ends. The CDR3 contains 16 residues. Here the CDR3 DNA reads TGTGCCAGCAGCTTGGGAGAGGGCAGACACACAGATACGCAGTATTTT. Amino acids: CASSLGEGRHTDTQYF.

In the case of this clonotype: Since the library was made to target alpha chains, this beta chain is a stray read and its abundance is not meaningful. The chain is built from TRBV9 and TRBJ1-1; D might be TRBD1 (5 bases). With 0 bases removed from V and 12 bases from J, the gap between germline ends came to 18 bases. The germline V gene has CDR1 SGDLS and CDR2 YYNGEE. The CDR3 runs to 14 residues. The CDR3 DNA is TGTGCCAGCAGCGTAGGGCAGGTGCGGGGGGGAACTTTCTTT. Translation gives CASSVGQVRGGTFF.

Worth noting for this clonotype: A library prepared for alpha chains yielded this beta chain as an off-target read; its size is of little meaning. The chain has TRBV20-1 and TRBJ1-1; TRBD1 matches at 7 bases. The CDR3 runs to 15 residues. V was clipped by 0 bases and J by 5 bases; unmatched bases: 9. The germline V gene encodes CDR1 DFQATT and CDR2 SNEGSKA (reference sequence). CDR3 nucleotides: TGCAGTGCTAGAGATCTTGACAGGGTTGGGACTGAAGCTTTCTTT. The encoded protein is CSARDLDRVGTEAFF.

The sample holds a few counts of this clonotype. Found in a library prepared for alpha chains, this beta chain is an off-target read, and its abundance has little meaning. CDR3 protein: CASSLGGGGQETQYF. In DNA, the CDR3 is TGTGCCAGCAGCTTAGGGGGTGGTGGTCAAGAGACCCAGTACTTC. The V and J genes are TRBV7-2 and TRBJ2-5; the D is unclear. The CDR3 covers 15 residues. The germline CDR1 and CDR2 sequences are SGHTA and FQGNSA. V lost 1 base and J 2 bases, leaving 11 bases between the germline ends.

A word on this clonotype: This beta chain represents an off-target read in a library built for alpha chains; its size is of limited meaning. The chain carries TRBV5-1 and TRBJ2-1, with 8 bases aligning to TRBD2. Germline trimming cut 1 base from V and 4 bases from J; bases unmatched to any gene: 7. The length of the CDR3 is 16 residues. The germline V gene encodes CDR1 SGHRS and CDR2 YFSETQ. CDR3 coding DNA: TGCGCCAGCAGCTTGAGGGCAGCGGGGGCGTACAATGAGCAGTTCTTC. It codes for CASSLRAAGAYNEQFF.